Given below is one T cell receptor (beta chain) in context. Its antigen is currently not known. No much larger clone is present one base from it, and per-base qualities are unavailable. The sample originates from a study of a mutant IDH1 vaccine in newly diagnosed glioma (dated by TCRdb to the early 2020s). Background for the entire study: Patients received eight vaccinations in weeks 1, 3, 5, 7, 11, 15, 19 and 23, corresponding to visits V03 through V10. Vaccination was initiated 4-6 weeks after radiotherapy alone, or concurrently with temozolomide cycles in the chemotherapy-containing groups. Of the roughly 34 treated patients, around 62% were male and approximately 40% were female, and a mean age of 40.4 years was recorded. Before enrollment, most patients had been given radiochemotherapy with temozolomide as standard therapy, while the rest had received either radiotherapy alone or temozolomide alone. Peripheral blood samples were drawn at six visits, namely V03 (baseline), V05, V07, V10, V12 and V13. For exploratory analyses, around 23 treated patients had longitudinal TCRB deep sequencing done wherever samples were available.

The research as a whole found: According to the authors, sample limitations meant that analyses of patient blood samples could not be reproduced. Pseudoprogression appeared unrelated to alterations in the top peripheral T cell clonotypes detected by TCRB sequencing. Availability determined which PBMC samples were chosen for TCRB deep sequencing. Vaccine-induced immune responses across multiple MHC alleles were detected in 80% to 95% of patients.

The time point label on this specimen signifies: week 5, during vaccination. Every vaccine dose consisted of 300 ug of a 20-mer mutant IDH1 peptide in Montanide, administered subcutaneously together with topical imiquimod. Donors had newly diagnosed WHO grade 3 or 4 IDH1-mutant astrocytomas with loss of nuclear ATRX. The samples were drawn from NOA16, a multicentre, single-arm, open-label phase I trial in Germany that tested a mutant IDH1 peptide vaccine in humans for the first time. Genomic DNA for TCRB sequencing was isolated from EDTA blood with the DNeasy Blood and Tissue Kit. The CDR3, cysteine through phenylalanine, is 13 amino acids long. The CDR3 DNA has 39 bases and is translated from base 1. V lost 4 bases and J lost 6 bases; the stretch between them is 10 bases long. The germline V gene sets CDR1 to SGHNT and CDR2 to YENEEA. The library was prepared using the immunoSEQ multiplex PCR assay. Rearranged TCR beta chain sequences were amplified using the hsTCRB Kit according to the manufacturer's protocol. Sequencing of TCRB libraries was carried out on an Illumina MiSeq. In the paper's pipeline: The proprietary platform of the kit vendor was used for demultiplexing, trimming and gene mapping. In its TCRdb copy, this immuneACCESS table keeps in-frame sequences only and misses some clones. Where compared with another copy, unresolved V genes explain less than half of these, and the others have no known cause. That table is the source of V, J and clone size, and D and trimming were worked out from the DNA. Within this sample are about 60,000 clones, with around 84% of them counted one time only. The ten biggest clones cover 6% to 7.5% of the sample.

The clonotype was recovered from a woman aged 50 to 65 with glioma. The chain was built from TRBV11-3 and TRBJ1-5; matching of 6 bases hints at TRBD1 as the D gene. The sample in question was PBMCs, obtained from a glioma patient whose treatment included an IDH1 peptide vaccine. The CDR3 protein is CASSSQGSQPQHF. The nucleotide sequence is given as TGTGCCAGCAGCTCACAGGGTTCTCAGCCCCAGCATTTT.